The T cell receptor beta chain described here comes from a study of blood T cell repertoires in COVID-19. Looking at the study overall: Sources were T cells, B-cell-depleted T cells, or PBMCs; the material itself was cDNA or gDNA.

In terms of age and location, participants ranged from roughly 18 to 90 years and lived in about 25 US areas. The CDR3 contains 15 residues. The ends were cut back, 3 bases at V and 8 bases at J, with 16 bases in the middle. The germline V gene has CDR1 LGHNA and CDR2 YNFKEQ. The table came from immunoSEQ multiplex PCR; TCRdb's copy has only in-frame clones and leaves some out. This sample has approximately 200,000 clones, with 90% found just once. The clonotype originates from a man in his thirties or forties who had recovered from COVID-19. Material: PBMCs or T cells enriched from blood (not recorded which). The V and J genes are TRBV4-2 and TRBJ1-4; the D gene is possibly TRBD1 (5 bases). This CDR3 is CASSQAGGGTEKLFF. The CDR3 bases are TGTGCCAGCAGCCAGGCCGGGGGGGGAACCGAAAAACTGTTTTTT.